This T cell receptor beta chain is drawn from a study of blood T cell repertoires in COVID-19. Authors' processing steps: Counts of nucleated cells, estimated from reference gene primer amplification, were obtained. The method was immunoSEQ multiplex PCR; TCRdb's version includes in-frame clones alone and lacks a portion of them. D and trimming come from the DNA, and the V and J calls and clone size come from that table. The table lists roughly 76,000 clones, 87% of them singletons. In its sample, this clone was seen a few times. The germline CDR1 and CDR2 sequences are SGHNT and YENEEA. The CDR3 runs 15 residues. V lost 5 bases to trimming and J lost 2 bases; unmatched junction nucleotides: 4.

V gene TRBV11-3 combines with J gene TRBJ2-2; 8 nucleotides align to TRBD2. Sequencing input: peripheral blood. This clonotype was obtained from an elderly woman with active or convalescent COVID-19. The CDR3: CASSPGGANTGELFF. The CDR3 nucleotides are TGTGCCAGCAGCCCCGGGGGGGCCAACACCGGGGAGCTGTTTTTT. The complete variable domain, with remaining parts taken from reference TRBV11-3 and TRBJ2-2, reads EAGVVQSPRYKIIEKKQPVAFWCNPISGHNTLYWYLQNLGQGPELLIRYENEEAVDDSQLPKDRFSAERLKGVDSTLKIQPAELGDSAVYLCASSPGGANTGELFFGEGSRLTVL.